This TCR beta chain is drawn from a study of glioma-infiltrating T cells after dendritic cell vaccination (dated by TCRdb to between 2015 and 2016). With respect to the entire study: The cohort included some 15 glioblastoma patients drawn from Phase I and II dendritic cell vaccination trials, of whom 9 were newly diagnosed and 6 had recurrent disease. Post-vaccination tumor came from repeat resection after recurrence, with four or five pre/post tumor pairs available. In glioblastoma patients vaccinated with dendritic cells, deep sequencing of TCR beta CDR3 regions served to measure the amount of tumor-infiltrating lymphocytes and to compare repertoires between tumor and blood. Survival after dendritic cell vaccination was correlated with TCR sequencing metrics, such as TIL content and the overlap between tumor and blood repertoires. The investigation overall reported the following: The cohort was small and heterogeneous, and full blood and tumor sets were available for few patients, with initial-recurrent tumor pairs available for even fewer patients. The three-group TCR overlap response model was described as speculative and requiring prospective validation. TCR clonality showed no direct relationship with survival, which suggests that a diverse polyclonal response may matter. Longer time to progression and overall survival after dendritic cell vaccination were predicted by higher estimated pretreatment TIL content.

The CDR3 measures 14 amino acids from cysteine to phenylalanine. Only the CDR3 DNA is retained, 42 bases long and in frame from the first base. The germline V gene sets CDR1 to MNHEY and CDR2 to SVGAGI. V sheds 6 bases and J sheds 3 bases, leaving 12 bases between their ends. The immunoSEQ assay amplified TCRB CDR3 regions from around 2 micrograms of genomic DNA, or from all available DNA when less than that amount was available. The multiplex PCR relied on 60 forward primers for TCR V beta segments and 13 reverse primers for J beta segments. To estimate the number of reads per starting template, synthetic control templates were added to each sample at limiting dilution. Reads of 87 bp were generated by sequencing on the Illumina HiSeq System. The authors processed their data as follows. PCR and sequencing errors were removed by a nearest neighbor algorithm that merged closely related sequences. The study used only tumor samples in which more than 100 unique TCRs were identified. The estimated TIL fraction was calculated by dividing the T cell count, derived from reads and spike-in coverage, by the number of input cells, assuming 6.4 pg of DNA per diploid cell. TCR overlap was defined as the percentage of unique tumor TCR beta sequences that were also found in the peripheral blood of the same patient. TCRdb mirrors the immuneACCESS table, restricted to in-frame sequences. Some clones are absent from its copies; in checked studies, under half trace to an unresolved V gene, and the reason for the others is unknown. Clone size and V and J calls were adopted from that table, with D and trimming inferred from the DNA. The sample data list 2,500 to 3,000 clones, and about 82% of these were observed just once. Around 9.3% of the sample is in the top ten clones.

What the time point label conveys for this sample: after dendritic cell vaccination, including at tumor progression/relapse. The vaccine consisted of monocyte-derived dendritic cells cultured about 7 days with IL-4 and GM-CSF, then pulsed overnight with autologous tumor lysate. Patients were selected for having adequate residual fresh-frozen tumor tissue and more than two years of available survival data. Between the early 2000s and the early 2010s, the patients were given dendritic cell vaccination pulsed with autologous tumor lysate. Molecular status otherwise varied across the glioblastoma patients, but none of them carried an isocitrate dehydrogenase mutation. Each patient got three intradermal injections of the dendritic cell vaccine, spaced at biweekly intervals, in the arm below the axilla. Tumor specimens were washed free of blood, necrotic areas were removed, and H&E staining confirmed over 20% tumor content before DNA isolation. The Qiagen DNeasy Blood extraction Kit was used to extract genomic DNA.

As to this clone: This receptor's antigen is unknown. One base away there is no much larger clone; base qualities are not given.

The TCR originated in a human donor with glioblastoma. The rearranged segments are TRBV6-5 and TRBJ2-1; the D gene cannot be named for sure. The material was tumor tissue, obtained after dendritic cell vaccination. The CDR3 protein: CASSPGGRYNEQFF. At the DNA level, the sequence is TGTGCCAGCAGCCCAGGTGGCCGCTACAATGAGCAGTTCTTC.